These 30 T cell receptor beta chains were sequenced from one sample in a study of OX40 agonist ivuxolimab in advanced cancers. Produced via immunoSEQ multiplex PCR; TCRdb's table is partial and in-frame only. This sample has tens of thousands of clones, with roughly 90% found just once. Sequencing used CD4+ or CD8+ T cells sorted from blood, obtained in a trial of the OX40 agonist ivuxolimab. The source of these receptors is an adult with an advanced solid tumor such as melanoma, head and neck, liver or kidney cancer.

The chain is built from TRBV2 and TRBJ2-2; 10 bases align to TRBD2. Germline assignment: CDR1 SNHLY and CDR2 FYNNEI. The trim removed 4 bases at V and 1 base at J, leaving 3 bases unmatched. The CDR3 runs to 16 residues. The chain's CDR3 is CASSVGLAENTGELFF. CDR3 nucleotides: TGTGCCAGCAGTGTCGGACTAGCGGAGAACACCGGGGAGCTGTTTTTT.

The chain couples TRBV5-4 to TRBJ2-1; D gene uncertain. CDR3 size: 14 residues. Germline V gene data show CDR1 as SGHNT and CDR2 as YYREEE (reference sequence). Deletions cut 0 bases from V and 8 bases from J, with 12 bases between. The CDR3, as DNA: TGTGCCAGCAGCTTGGGTGGTGCTGGGGATGAGCAGTTCTTC. This sequence encodes CASSLGGAGDEQFF.

This rearrangement joins TRBV10-3 to TRBJ2-7; 7 nucleotides line up with TRBD1. Trimming cost V 5 bases and J 1 base; bases outside gene matches: 5. CDR3 length: 14 amino acids. From germline, CDR1 is ENHRY and CDR2 SYGVKD. In DNA, the CDR3 is TGTGCCATCAGTAAGGGGGCCCAATCCTACGAGCAGTACTTC. Its translation: CAISKGAQSYEQYF.

This chain uses TRBV7-8 with TRBJ2-1; tentative D call: TRBD1 (5 bases). V was pared by 4 bases and J by 10 bases, with 11 bases between. CDR1 is SGHVS, CDR2 FQNEAQ, per germline. This CDR3 is built from 12 residues. In DNA form, the CDR3 reads TGTGCCAGCAGCTCCTCGGCAGGGGAGCAGTTCTTC. Translating it yields CASSSSAGEQFF.

As concerns this clone: An end of the junction does not agree with germline; a read error may underlie this. V is TRBV7-7 and J is TRBJ2-5; maybe TRBD1 (7 bases). In germline, CDR1 is SSHAT, CDR2 FNYEAQ (reference sequence). CDR3 size: 16 residues. The CDR3 here is CASSLGREDRTGTQYF. CDR3 in DNA: TGTGCTAGCAGCTTAGGCAGGGAGGACAGGACGGGGACCCAGTACTTC.

The CDR3 nucleotides are TGTGCCATCAGTGAGTCCAAGGAGAACACCATATATTTT. Translated: CAISESKENTIYF. The chain has TRBV10-3 and TRBJ1-3; no definite D call. From germline, CDR1 is ENHRY and CDR2 SYGVKD. This CDR3 has 13 residues. The V end was cut by 0 bases, the J end by 7 bases, with 7 bases between.

The chain links TRBV30 to TRBJ1-3; no clear D gene. Trimming pared 2 bases from V and 0 bases from J, leaving 14 bases between. CDR3 size: 16 residues. CDR1 is GTSNPN and CDR2 is SVGIG in the germline V gene (reference sequence). CDR3 DNA: TGTGCCTGGAGTCCAACTGGACGGGTCTCTGGAAACACCATATATTTT. Protein product: CAWSPTGRVSGNTIYF.

This sequence joins TRBV18 and TRBJ1-1; 9 bases are shared with TRBD1. The CDR3 covers 15 residues. V lost 5 bases, J lost 0 bases, and 4 bases stayed unmatched. Germline CDR1 is KGHSH and CDR2 is LQKENI. CDR3 residues: CASSKGQGMNTEAFF. The CDR3 nucleotides read TGTGCCAGCTCAAAGGGACAGGGAATGAACACTGAAGCTTTCTTT.

This chain connects TRBV6-7 to TRBJ1-5; possible D gene TRBD1, 6 bases. TRBV6-7 is treated as an ORF (open reading frame) with a function not yet certain. The ends were cut back, 5 bases at V and 2 bases at J, with 13 bases in the middle. The CDR3 is 15 amino acids. CDR3 in DNA: TGTGCCAGCAGTAATACAGGGTATGGCAATCAGCCCCAGCATTTT. This encodes CASSNTGYGNQPQHF.

The chain couples TRBV7-3 to TRBJ2-2; 10 bases match TRBD2. V lost 5 bases, J lost 1 base, and 7 bases stayed unmatched. CDR1 and CDR2 (germline): SGHTA, FQGTGA. CDR3 length equals 17 residues. Here the CDR3 reads CASSPLLAGRNTGELFF. As DNA, the CDR3 is TGTGCCAGCAGCCCATTACTAGCGGGACGGAACACCGGGGAGCTGTTTTTT.

The gene calls are TRBV14 and TRBJ2-1; 7 bases match TRBD2. The V gene end was trimmed by 1 base and the J gene end by 1 base; junction bases not matched to a gene: 4. The length of the CDR3 is 16 residues. Germline CDR1 SGHDN, CDR2 FVKESK. Here the CDR3 reads CASSQGAGVSYNEQFF. The CDR3 DNA reads TGTGCCAGCAGCCAAGGGGCGGGAGTGTCCTACAATGAGCAGTTCTTC.

This chain joins TRBV18 and TRBJ1-4; D not resolved. Trimming cost V 5 bases and J 8 bases, with 9 bases left between them. Germline CDR1 reads KGHSH; CDR2 reads LQKENI. The CDR3 covers 12 residues. The CDR3 loop is CASSAEREKLFF. For the CDR3, the DNA is TGTGCCAGCTCAGCGGAACGGGAAAAACTGTTTTTT.

This clone appeared a single time. The chain recombines TRBV14 with TRBJ2-3; TRBD2 agrees at 13 bases. Germline V lookup: CDR1 SGHDN, CDR2 FVKESK. This CDR3 comprises 17 residues. V lost 3 bases and J lost 2; bases outside the gene matches: 5. CDR3 sequence reads: CASSHWGLAGFTDTQYF. CDR3 nucleotides: TGTGCCAGCAGCCATTGGGGACTAGCGGGATTCACAGATACGCAGTATTTT. The full variable domain, rest sourced from reference TRBV14 and TRBJ2-3, is EAGVTQFPSHSVIEKGQTVTLRCDPISGHDNLYWYRRVMGKEIKFLLHFVKESKQDESGMPNNRFLAERTGGTYSTLKVQPAELEDSGVYFCASSHWGLAGFTDTQYFGPGTRLTVL.

J is TRBJ1-1 and V is TRBV18; no reliable D call. Trimming took 3 bases from V and 5 from J, leaving 7 bases between them. The CDR3 loop spans 12 amino acids. Per the germline V gene, CDR1 is KGHSH and CDR2 is LQKENI. CDR3 protein: CASSPRNTEAFF. CDR3 DNA sequence: TGTGCCAGCTCACCTCGGAATACTGAAGCTTTCTTT.

This sequence joins TRBV28 and TRBJ1-1; tentative D call: TRBD1 (6 bases). The V gene lost 2 bases and the J gene lost 5 bases, with 12 bases spanning the gap. The germline V gene encodes CDR1 MDHEN and CDR2 SYDVKM. The CDR3 covers 14 residues. CDR3 bases: TGTGCCAGCAGTTTAGGGGGCATCGGGACTGAAGCTTTCTTT. Translation: CASSLGGIGTEAFF.

V gene TRBV7-2 combines with J gene TRBJ2-5; 9 bases match TRBD2. Trimming removed 5 bases from V and 5 bases from J; junction bases left unmatched: 12. This CDR3 has 16 amino acids. Germline values: CDR1 SGHTA, CDR2 FQGNSA. DNA of the CDR3: TGTGCCAGCAGCCAAGCCCCAGCGGGAGGTCGGGAGACCCAGTACTTC. This translates into CASSQAPAGGRETQYF.

The J gene is TRBJ1-3, the V gene TRBV6-5; weak D call: TRBD1 (6 bases). CDR1 and CDR2 from the germline V gene are MNHEY and SVGAGI. V was shortened by 7 bases and J by 4 bases, with 11 bases between the two germline ends. The length of the CDR3 is 13 residues. CDR3 coding DNA: TGTGCCAGCACTGAGGACAGCGGAAACACCATATATTTT. Translating gives CASTEDSGNTIYF.

The V and J genes are TRBV6-6 and TRBJ2-1, with TRBD2 identical over 7 bases. J lost 4 bases, V lost 6 bases, and 12 bases had no gene match. CDR1 is MNHNY, CDR2 SVGAGI, per germline (reference sequence). CDR3 length: 16 amino acids. CDR3 amino acids: CASSPNLGAGYNEQFF. In DNA, the CDR3 is TGTGCCAGCAGCCCGAACCTCGGAGCGGGGTACAATGAGCAGTTCTTC.

This clone occurred once. The chain has TRBV19 and TRBJ2-7; weak D call: TRBD1 (7 bases). With 4 bases removed from V and 4 bases from J, the gap between germline ends came to 23 bases. The CDR3 contains 17 residues. CDR1 is LNHDA and CDR2 is SQIVND in the germline V gene (reference sequence). This CDR3 reads CASSKGAHRGLFYEQYF. For the CDR3, the DNA is TGTGCCAGTAGTAAGGGGGCGCACCGGGGGCTTTTTTACGAGCAGTACTTC.

The chain uses TRBV7-9 and TRBJ1-1; D call uncertain. The V gene lost 8 bases and the J gene lost 5 bases, with 15 bases spanning the gap. The CDR3 extends over 13 amino acids. Germline V CDR1 and CDR2: SEHNR, FQNEAQ (reference sequence). The CDR3 DNA follows: TGTGCCAGCGGGGTTGAGGCGGGGACTGAAGCTTTCTTT. This sequence encodes CASGVEAGTEAFF.

This clone was counted a single time. The chain has TRBV7-2 and TRBJ2-7; a weak D match, TRBD2 (5 bases). The V end lost 1 base, the J end lost 7 bases, and 23 bases lay between the germline ends. The CDR3 is 17 amino acids. Germline assignment: CDR1 SGHTA and CDR2 FQGNSA. CDR3 sequence: CASSLDRQTITSGEQYF. The CDR3 DNA reads TGTGCCAGCAGCTTAGATAGGCAGACCATTACCTCGGGGGAGCAGTACTTC.

V gene TRBV9 combines with J gene TRBJ1-1, with D possibly matching TRBD1 (5 bases). Per the germline V gene, CDR1 is SGDLS and CDR2 is YYNGEE. Trimming removed 3 bases from V and 1 base from J, with 10 bases in between. The CDR3 covers 14 residues. The CDR3 DNA follows: TGTGCCAGCAGCGCCTTCGGGGGGAACACTGAAGCTTTCTTT. The encoded protein is CASSAFGGNTEAFF. Variable domain in full (rest from reference TRBV9 and TRBJ1-1): DSGVTQTPKHLITATGQRVTLRCSPRSGDLSVYWYQQSLDQGLQFLIQYYNGEERAKGNILERFSAQQFPDLHSELNLSSLELGDSALYFCASSAFGGNTEAFFGQGTRLTVV.

The chain couples TRBV25-1 to TRBJ1-2; the match to TRBD1 covers 7 bases. CDR3 length: 13 residues. Germline V gives CDR1 MGHDK, CDR2 SYGVNS. With V trimmed by 4 bases and J by 8 bases, 7 bases remained unmatched. CDR3 amino acids: CASSAQGIGGYTF. The CDR3 DNA reads as TGTGCCAGCAGTGCACAGGGGATTGGCGGCTACACCTTC.

V gene TRBV27 combines with J gene TRBJ1-6, with 7 bases that match TRBD1. The CDR3 extends over 17 amino acids. Germline V CDR1 and CDR2: MNHEY, SMNVEV (reference sequence). Trimming removed 8 bases from V and 10 bases from J; junction bases left unmatched: 20. CDR3 sequence: CASGTSVGRGLRSPLHF. The CDR3 nucleotides read TGTGCCAGCGGAACCTCGGTGGGCAGGGGGTTGAGGTCACCCCTCCACTTT.

This chain connects TRBV29-1 to TRBJ2-7; TRBD2 aligns across 11 bases. The junction had 10 bases not matched to a gene; V was cut back by 7 bases and J by 5 bases. This CDR3 spans 14 amino acids. Germline V gene sequence: CDR1 SQVTM, CDR2 ANQGSEA. This chain's CDR3 is CSAVPGLADDEQYF. In DNA, the CDR3 is TGCAGCGCAGTACCGGGACTAGCGGATGACGAGCAGTACTTC.

V gene TRBV2 combines with J gene TRBJ2-4; D is perhaps TRBD2 (6 bases). Germline lookup yields CDR1 SNHLY and CDR2 FYNNEI. Trimming left V 9 bases short and J 1 base short, with 16 bases between. The CDR3 sequence is 15 residues long. In DNA, the CDR3 is TGTGCCAGGTCGGCGGCGGCGGGGGCCAAAAACATTCAGTACTTC. Translating gives CARSAAAGAKNIQYF.

This clone appeared a few times. The chain joins TRBV6-5 to TRBJ1-5; 7 bases agree with TRBD1. Germline CDR1 MNHEY, CDR2 SVGAGI. The CDR3 is 15 residues long. V dropped 4 bases and J dropped 2; count of bases not matched to a gene: 5. The DNA of the CDR3 is TGTGCCAGCAGTTCCCTCGGGACAGGCAATCAGCCCCAGCATTTT. Its translation is CASSSLGTGNQPQHF.

V is TRBV19 and J is TRBJ2-2; 8 bases are shared with TRBD2. V was pared by 10 bases and J by 5 bases, with 9 bases of the junction left unmatched. This CDR3 is 14 amino acids long. Germline-derived CDR1 and CDR2 are LNHDA and SQIVND (reference sequence). CDR3 sequence reads: CATSAGVGTGELFF. The CDR3 DNA reads TGTGCCACTTCAGCGGGAGTAGGAACCGGGGAGCTGTTTTTT.

CDR3 loop: CASSLGASGVYEQYF. CDR3 DNA: TGTGCCAGCAGCTTAGGGGCTAGCGGGGTCTACGAGCAGTACTTC. This chain uses TRBV7-2 with TRBJ2-7; 9 bases are shared with TRBD2. CDR1 is SGHTA and CDR2 is FQGNSA in the germline V gene. This CDR3 is 15 amino acids long. Trimming took 1 base from V and 3 from J; bases not matched to a gene: 4.

The rearrangement uses TRBV21-1 and TRBJ2-7; the table gives TRBD2 as D, unverified against the DNA. TRBV21-1 is annotated as a pseudogene. The CDR3 is 17 amino acids. The CDR3: CASSKNVETSPHLEQYF. The CDR3 bases are TGTGCCAGCAGCAAAAATGTCGAGACTAGTCCCCATTTGGAGCAGTACTTC.